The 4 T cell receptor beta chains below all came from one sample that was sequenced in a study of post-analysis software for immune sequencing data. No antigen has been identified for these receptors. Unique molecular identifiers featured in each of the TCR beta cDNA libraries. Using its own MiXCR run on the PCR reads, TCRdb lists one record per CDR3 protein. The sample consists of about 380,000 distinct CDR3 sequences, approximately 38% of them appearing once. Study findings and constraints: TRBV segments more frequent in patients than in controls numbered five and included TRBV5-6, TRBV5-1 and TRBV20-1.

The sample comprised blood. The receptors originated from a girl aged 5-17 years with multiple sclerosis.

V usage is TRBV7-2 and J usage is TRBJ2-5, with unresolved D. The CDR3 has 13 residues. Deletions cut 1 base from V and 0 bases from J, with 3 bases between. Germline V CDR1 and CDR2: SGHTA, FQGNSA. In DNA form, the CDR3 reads TGTGCCAGCAGCTTAGTGTACCAAGAGACCCAGTACTTC. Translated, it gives CASSLVYQETQYF.

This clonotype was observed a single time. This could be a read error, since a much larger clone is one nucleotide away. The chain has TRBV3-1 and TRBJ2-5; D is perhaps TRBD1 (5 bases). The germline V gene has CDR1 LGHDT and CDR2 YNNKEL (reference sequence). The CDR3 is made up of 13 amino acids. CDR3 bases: TGTGCCAGCAACCAAGGATCAGGGCTTGAGCAGTACTTC. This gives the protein CASNQGSGLEQYF.

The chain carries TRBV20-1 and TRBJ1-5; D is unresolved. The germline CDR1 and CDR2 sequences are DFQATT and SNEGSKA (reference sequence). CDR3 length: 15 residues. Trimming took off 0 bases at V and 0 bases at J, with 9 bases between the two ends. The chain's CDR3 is CSARETPDSNQPQHF. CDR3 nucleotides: TGCAGTGCTAGAGAGACACCTGATAGCAATCAGCCCCAGCATTTT.

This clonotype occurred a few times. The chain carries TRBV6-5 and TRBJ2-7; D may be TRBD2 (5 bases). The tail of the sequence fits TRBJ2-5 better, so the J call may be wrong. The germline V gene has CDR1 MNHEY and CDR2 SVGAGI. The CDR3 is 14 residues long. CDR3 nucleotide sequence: TGTGCCAGCAGTCGGGGTTACGGCAGGGAGACCCAGTACTTC. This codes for CASSRGYGRETQYF.